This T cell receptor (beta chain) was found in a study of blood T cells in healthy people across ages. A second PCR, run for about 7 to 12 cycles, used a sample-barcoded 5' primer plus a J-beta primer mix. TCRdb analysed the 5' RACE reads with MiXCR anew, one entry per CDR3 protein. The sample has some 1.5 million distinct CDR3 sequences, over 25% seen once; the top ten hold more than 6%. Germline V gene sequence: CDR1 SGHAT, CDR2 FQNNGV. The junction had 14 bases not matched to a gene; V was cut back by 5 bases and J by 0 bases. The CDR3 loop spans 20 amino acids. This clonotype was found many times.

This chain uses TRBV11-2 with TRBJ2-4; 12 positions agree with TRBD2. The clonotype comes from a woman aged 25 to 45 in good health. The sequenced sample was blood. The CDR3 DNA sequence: TGTGCCAGCAGCCCGAGACTAGCGGGAGCCGACACCCTAGCCAAAAACATTCAGTACTTC. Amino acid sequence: CASSPRLAGADTLAKNIQYF. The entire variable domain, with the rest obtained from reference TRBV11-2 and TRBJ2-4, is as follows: EAGVAQSPRYKIIEKRQSVAFWCNPISGHATLYWYQQILGQGPKLLIQFQNNGVVDDSQLPKDRFSAERLKGVDSTLKIQPAKLEDSAVYLCASSPRLAGADTLAKNIQYFGAGTRLSVL.